These 3 T cell receptor beta chains originate from one sample sequenced in a study of T cell repertoires in cytomegalovirus infection (dated by TCRdb to about 2019). Sequenced on an Illumina HiSeq 1500. TCRdb reprocessing: public reads trimmed at Q25 with fastp, clones called with MiXCR, in-frame beta chains kept. Every entry covers one CDR3 protein and lists the most common genes and DNA from its rows. The sample contains hundreds of thousands of distinct CDR3 sequences, 24% of them found a single time. The top ten clones comprise approximately 8% of the sample. What was sequenced was CD8+ T cells from PBMCs. The origin of the receptors is a human donor in good health (CMV status not recorded). Some clones in this sample may be carry-over from other donors' samples.

The chain recombines TRBV7-9 with TRBJ2-7; D perhaps matches TRBD1 (6 bases). The CDR3 runs to 14 residues. Germline CDR1 reads SEHNR; CDR2 reads FQNEAQ (reference sequence). With 1 base removed from V and 6 bases from J, the gap between germline ends came to 13 bases. In nucleotides, the CDR3 is TGTGCCAGCAGCTTAGTAGGCAGGGGACGCGAGCAGTACGTC. This codes for CASSLVGRGREQYV.

This clonotype was counted only a few times. The chain uses TRBV20-1 and TRBJ1-2, with 12 bases that match TRBD1. This CDR3 has 13 residues. Germline CDR1 is DFQATT and CDR2 is SNEGSKA (reference sequence). The CDR3 region has the DNA TGCAGGGCCCGGGACAGGGGGCGCGATGGCTACACCTTC. Translated: CRARDRGRDGYTF.

This clonotype was counted between two and nine times. This chain joins TRBV6-2 or TRBV6-3 and TRBJ1-1, with D perhaps matching TRBD1 (5 bases). This CDR3 is built from 14 residues. V was clipped by 7 bases and J by 2 bases, with 14 bases between them. Per the germline V gene, CDR1 is MNHEY and CDR2 is SVGEGT. DNA for the CDR3: TGTGCCAGCAATCGACAGAACCTCAACACTGAAGCTTTCTTT. This translates into CASNRQNLNTEAFF.